A single sample gave rise to the 30 T cell receptor beta chains below, sequenced in a study of blood T cell repertoires in COVID-19 (TCRdb year 2020). The receptor library was made with the immunoSEQ multiplex PCR assay. In its TCRdb copy, this immuneACCESS table keeps in-frame sequences only and misses some clones. Where compared with another copy, unresolved V genes explain less than half of these, and the others have no known cause. The sample table contains approximately 40,000 clones; only one count was recorded for around 85% of them. 2.6% of the sample is in the top ten clones. Sequenced sample: peripheral blood. These receptors were taken from a woman in her fifties or sixties with acute or convalescent COVID-19.

The chain uses TRBV20-1 and TRBJ1-2; D is unclear. The germline V gene has CDR1 DFQATT and CDR2 SNEGSKA (reference sequence). V lost 1 base, J lost 7 bases, and 7 bases lay in between. The CDR3 covers 11 residues. The chain's CDR3 is CSARVGSGYTF. The DNA of the CDR3 is TGCAGTGCTAGAGTTGGCTCTGGCTACACCTTC.

This chain links TRBV18 with TRBJ1-1; D might be TRBD1 (6 bases). Trimming stripped 6 bases from V and 1 base from J, with 18 bases between. Germline V gene lookup returns CDR1 KGHSH and CDR2 LQKENI. The CDR3 totals 16 residues. Written as DNA, the CDR3 is TGTGCCAGCTCGCCGGGACACAACAGAAGGAACACTGAAGCTTTCTTT. Translated, it gives CASSPGHNRRNTEAFF.

The V and J genes are TRBV18 and TRBJ2-3, with TRBD1 matching over 9 bases. There are 16 residues in the CDR3. Germline-derived CDR1 and CDR2 are KGHSH and LQKENI. The junction had 10 bases not matched to a gene; V was cut back by 6 bases and J by 3 bases. In nucleotides, the CDR3 is TGTGCCAGCTCCCTCATTTCCGGGACAGGGACAGATACGCAGTATTTT. Translated: CASSLISGTGTDTQYF.

This sequence joins TRBV4-2 and TRBJ1-5; D is uncertain. Trimming left V 0 bases short and J 4 bases short, with 13 bases between. CDR3 length: 16 residues. The germline CDR1 and CDR2 sequences are LGHNA and YNFKEQ. CDR3 loop: CASSQERQSGNQPQHF. The CDR3 bases are TGTGCCAGCAGCCAAGAACGGCAGTCGGGAAATCAGCCCCAGCATTTT.

This clone was observed a single time. V gene TRBV5-4 combines with J gene TRBJ1-1; D gene uncertain. There are 13 residues in the CDR3. The germline gives CDR1 SGHNT, CDR2 YYREEE (reference sequence). V dropped 3 bases and J dropped 1 base, with 7 bases sitting between them. The CDR3 region has the DNA TGTGCCAGCAGCTCCGTAGAGAACACTGAAGCTTTCTTT. Translating gives CASSSVENTEAFF. Full variable domain (remainder filled in from reference TRBV5-4 and TRBJ1-1): ETGVTQSPTHLIKTRGQQVTLRCSSQSGHNTVSWYQQALGQGPQFIFQYYREEENGRGNFPPRFSGLQFPNYSSELNVNALELDDSALYLCASSSVENTEAFFGQGTRLTVV.

This clone was picked up one time. The rearrangement uses TRBV2 and TRBJ2-2; D possibly corresponds to TRBD2 (5 bases). Germline lookup yields CDR1 SNHLY and CDR2 FYNNEI. This CDR3 region has 15 residues. Trimming left V 4 bases short and J 0 bases short, with 9 bases between. In nucleotides, the CDR3 is TGTGCCAGCAGTGTAAGCGGCTCGAACACCGGGGAGCTGTTTTTT. Its translation: CASSVSGSNTGELFF. The whole variable domain, remainder taken from reference TRBV2 and TRBJ2-2, is EPEVTQTPSHQVTQMGQEVILRCVPISNHLYFYWYRQILGQKVEFLVSFYNNEISEKSEIFDDQFSVERPDGSNFTLKIRSTKLEDSAMYFCASSVSGSNTGELFFGEGSRLTVL.

This clone showed up just a few times. Here the CDR3 reads CASSGRGARGNTEAFF. CDR3 DNA sequence: TGTGCCAGCAGTGGCCGGGGAGCGAGAGGAAACACTGAAGCTTTCTTT. This sequence joins TRBV25-1 and TRBJ1-1; D gene uncertain. This CDR3 has 16 amino acids. Trimming removed 4 bases from V and 2 bases from J, with 17 bases in between. Germline V gene sequence: CDR1 MGHDK, CDR2 SYGVNS.

This chain joins TRBV12-2 and TRBJ2-3; TRBD2 is the table's D call and was not checked against the DNA. TRBV12-2 corresponds to a pseudogene. The CDR3 is 17 amino acids. DNA for the CDR3: TGTGCAAGTCGCTTAGCTTCCGCGGGGGGATACACAGATACGCAGTATTTT. This sequence encodes CASRLASAGGYTDTQYF.

This chain joins TRBV7-3 and TRBJ2-5, with 7 bases fitting TRBD2. The CDR3 spans 15 residues. Unmatched junction bases numbered 16, after V lost 10 bases and J lost 5 bases. Germline assignment: CDR1 SGHTA and CDR2 FQGTGA. CDR3 DNA sequence: TGTGCCAACTCCCGGGGGAGGGCCCTTGGGGAGACCCAGTACTTC. Its translation is CANSRGRALGETQYF.

The chain couples TRBV5-1 to TRBJ2-1; TRBD2 matches at 7 bases. V gave up 0 bases and J gave up 5 bases; unmatched junction bases: 5. The CDR3 extends over 15 amino acids. Germline V gene data show CDR1 as SGHRS and CDR2 as YFSETQ. This chain's CDR3 is CASSLVGEGNNEQFF. In DNA, the CDR3 is TGCGCCAGCAGCTTGGTCGGGGAGGGCAACAATGAGCAGTTCTTC.

The chain has TRBV29-1 and TRBJ1-5; 8 nucleotides agree with TRBD1. V lost 4 bases and J lost 6; bases outside the gene matches: 5. CDR1 is SQVTM and CDR2 is ANQGSEA in the germline V gene. There are 13 residues in the CDR3. The CDR3 reads CSVARGRSQPQHF. CDR3 DNA sequence: TGCAGCGTTGCCAGGGGGCGAAGTCAGCCCCAGCATTTT.

The chain employs TRBV28 and TRBJ2-1; D is perhaps TRBD2 (5 bases). The V end was cut by 6 bases, the J end by 5 bases, with 11 bases between. CDR3 length: 13 residues. Germline assignment: CDR1 MDHEN and CDR2 SYDVKM. The CDR3 spells CASRLGIHNEQFF. The CDR3 nucleotides read TGTGCCAGCAGACTCGGGATTCACAATGAGCAGTTCTTC. Full variable domain (outside the CDR3, taken from reference TRBV28 and TRBJ2-1): DVKVTQSSRYLVKRTGEKVFLECVQDMDHENMFWYRQDPGLGLRLIYFSYDVKMKEKGDIPEGYSVSREKKERFSLILESASTNQTSMYLCASRLGIHNEQFFGPGTRLTVL.

The rearrangement uses TRBV28 and TRBJ2-5; TRBD2 agrees at 8 bases. Germline CDR1 reads MDHEN; CDR2 reads SYDVKM. This CDR3 has 16 residues. J was trimmed by 5 bases and V by 3 bases; bases with no gene match: 11. In nucleotides, the CDR3 is TGTGCCAGCAGTTTGCCCCCGGGAGGGGGGAAGGAGACCCAGTACTTC. Translating it yields CASSLPPGGGKETQYF. Based on the CDR3 plus reference TRBV28 and TRBJ2-5, the full variable domain is DVKVTQSSRYLVKRTGEKVFLECVQDMDHENMFWYRQDPGLGLRLIYFSYDVKMKEKGDIPEGYSVSREKKERFSLILESASTNQTSMYLCASSLPPGGGKETQYFGPGTRLLVL.

V usage is TRBV10-2 and J usage is TRBJ1-1, with D tentatively TRBD1 (5 bases). V lost 3 bases and J 1 base, leaving 6 bases between the germline ends. The germline gives CDR1 WSHSY, CDR2 SAAADI. The CDR3 totals 13 residues. The CDR3 reads CASSEQANTEAFF. The CDR3 DNA is TGCGCCAGCAGTGAACAGGCGAACACTGAAGCTTTCTTT.

The rearrangement uses TRBV7-9 and TRBJ1-6; a weak D match, TRBD1 (5 bases). The V gene lost 5 bases and the J gene lost 11 bases, with 22 bases spanning the gap. The CDR3 runs 16 residues. Germline CDR1 is SEHNR and CDR2 is FQNEAQ (reference sequence). The CDR3, as DNA: TGTGCCAGCAGCCCGGGGGGACTCCGAGTAAGTCCACCCCTCCACTTT. Translation: CASSPGGLRVSPPLHF.

This sequence joins TRBV7-3 and TRBJ2-3, with unresolved D. Trimming took 5 bases from V and 4 from J, leaving 16 bases between them. The germline CDR1 and CDR2 sequences are SGHTA and FQGTGA. CDR3 length: 15 residues. CDR3 sequence (DNA): TGTGCCAGCAGCCCACTACCCGGGTCCCCAGATACGCAGTATTTT. Protein sequence: CASSPLPGSPDTQYF.

This clone was recorded a few times. The genes are TRBV29-1 and TRBJ1-2, with a tentative D call TRBD1 (6 bases). Trimming removed 4 bases at V and 5 bases at J, with 14 bases between. This CDR3 spans 13 amino acids. The germline gives CDR1 SQVTM, CDR2 ANQGSEA. The CDR3 loop reads CSVVRGAGYGYTF. CDR3 bases: TGCAGCGTTGTCCGGGGGGCAGGTTATGGCTACACCTTC.

The V call is TRBV7-9, the J call TRBJ1-1; 7 bases map to TRBD1. The CDR3 runs 14 residues. The germline CDR1 and CDR2 sequences are SEHNR and FQNEAQ (reference sequence). After removal of 7 bases from V and 7 bases from J, the junction contained 12 bases not matched to a gene. The CDR3 spells CASINTGDFNEAFF. As DNA, the CDR3 is TGTGCCAGCATTAACACAGGGGATTTTAATGAAGCTTTCTTT.

The rearrangement joins TRBV6-6 to TRBJ1-6; D is undetermined. V lost 6 bases to trimming and J lost 7 bases, with 7 bases between them. This CDR3 region has 12 residues. The germline CDR1 and CDR2 sequences are MNHNY and SVGAGI (reference sequence). CDR3 in DNA: TGTGCCAGCAGGACGGAGAATTCACCCCTCCACTTT. It translates to CASRTENSPLHF.

CDR3 residues: CASSLRALDTIYF. The CDR3 coding sequence is TGTGCCAGCAGTTTACGAGCTTTGGACACCATATATTTT. The rearrangement links TRBV28 to TRBJ1-3, with D uncertain. Germline CDR1 is MDHEN and CDR2 is SYDVKM. V was shortened by 2 bases and J by 8 bases, with 10 bases between the two germline ends. This CDR3 region has 13 residues.

This clone turned up a few times. The chain carries TRBV11-1 and TRBJ1-1, with TRBD1 as a possible D gene (6 bases). The V gene lost 5 bases and the J gene lost 1 base, with 11 bases spanning the gap. The CDR3 spans 14 residues. Germline-derived CDR1 and CDR2 are SGHAT and FQDESV (reference sequence). CDR3 coding DNA: TGTGCCAGCAGCACACACAGGGCGAACACTGAAGCTTTCTTT. Translating it yields CASSTHRANTEAFF.

CDR3 region: CASSAFYGYTF. CDR3 coding DNA: TGTGCCAGCAGCGCTTTCTATGGCTACACCTTC. The chain employs TRBV9 and TRBJ1-2; D uncertain. Germline V gives CDR1 SGDLS, CDR2 YYNGEE. The CDR3 loop spans 11 amino acids. Trimming pared 3 bases from V and 4 bases from J, leaving 4 bases between.

The V call is TRBV28, the J call TRBJ1-2; D unresolved. Germline V lookup: CDR1 MDHEN, CDR2 SYDVKM. The CDR3 is made up of 11 amino acids. Trimming shortened V by 6 bases and J by 5 bases, and 7 bases separated the two germline ends. CDR3 bases: TGTGCCAGCAGCCCAGGATATGGCTACACCTTC. It translates to CASSPGYGYTF.

The genes are TRBV20-1 and TRBJ2-2; 8 positions match TRBD2. This CDR3 has 16 residues. V shed 3 bases and J 4 bases; nucleotides not matched to a gene: 10. From germline, CDR1 is DFQATT and CDR2 SNEGSKA (reference sequence). The CDR3 loop reads CSASDPGLGGTGELFF. The CDR3 DNA sequence: TGCAGTGCTAGTGACCCGGGACTAGGGGGCACCGGGGAGCTGTTTTTT.

The J gene is TRBJ2-2, the V gene TRBV28, with 10 bases matching TRBD1. V shed 2 bases, J shed 6 bases, and the junction held 6 bases outside the gene matches. The CDR3 spans 16 residues. Germline V gene sequence: CDR1 MDHEN, CDR2 SYDVKM. Here the CDR3 DNA reads TGTGCCAGCAGTTTAAGTATGGGACAGGGGTCCGGGGAGCTGTTTTTT. This sequence encodes CASSLSMGQGSGELFF.

This chain uses TRBV28 with TRBJ2-6, with 7 nucleotides matching TRBD1. The germline CDR1 and CDR2 sequences are MDHEN and SYDVKM. The CDR3 contains 14 residues. V trimming: 6 bases; J trimming: 8 bases; junction bases outside the gene matches: 7. The CDR3 region is CASSLRQGTNVLTF. The CDR3 DNA sequence: TGTGCCAGCAGCCTAAGACAGGGAACCAACGTCCTGACTTTC.

V usage is TRBV12-5 and J usage is TRBJ2-7; no firm D call. The CDR3 is 12 residues long. Germline CDR1 and CDR2: LGHNT and FRNRAP. The V end lost 2 bases, the J end lost 7 bases, and 9 bases lay between the germline ends. DNA for the CDR3: TGTGCTAGTGGTTTGCCCCCCCAAGAGCAGTACTTC. Translating it yields CASGLPPQEQYF.

This clone was observed a single time. The chain has TRBV7-2 and TRBJ1-2; 7 nucleotides align to TRBD1. Trimming took 3 bases from V and 3 from J; bases not matched to a gene: 16. Germline V gene sequence: CDR1 SGHTA, CDR2 FQGNSA. This CDR3 has 18 residues. CDR3 bases: TGTGCCAGCAGCTTTAATATTAGGGGGCGTTTTCGAGACTATGGCTACACCTTC. Translating it yields CASSFNIRGRFRDYGYTF.

The rearrangement joins TRBV27 to TRBJ2-7, with D possibly being TRBD2 (6 bases). The V and J ends lost 0 bases and 2 bases respectively, with 11 bases between them. This CDR3 is 15 amino acids long. Germline V gene sequence: CDR1 MNHEY, CDR2 SMNVEV (reference sequence). The CDR3 DNA follows: TGTGCCAGCAGTTTATCTAGCGGAGGAACCTACGAGCAGTACTTC. Translated: CASSLSSGGTYEQYF.

The chain is built from TRBV18 and TRBJ1-1; 8 bases match TRBD1. The length of the CDR3 is 14 residues. Germline V gene sequence: CDR1 KGHSH, CDR2 LQKENI. V gave up 3 bases and J gave up 5 bases; unmatched junction bases: 5. The CDR3 bases are TGTGCCAGCTCACCTGACAGGGGTGTGACTGAAGCTTTCTTT. It is translated as CASSPDRGVTEAFF.